This T cell receptor (beta chain) is from a study of T cells in Graves' hyperthyroidism and ophthalmopathy (dated by TCRdb to between 2018 and 2021). As for the study more broadly: A discovery cohort of roughly 100 patients, 43 with Graves' ophthalmopathy and 55 to 60 with stable Graves' hyperthyroidism, was used to find distinguishing TCR V-J signatures. An independent validation cohort of about 19 hyperthyroidism patients and approximately 17 patients who later progressed to ophthalmopathy tested prospective prediction of ophthalmopathy. For training and testing, the 100 or so patients in the discovery cohort were randomly divided in a 7:3 ratio. In addition, the study compared T-cell repertoires in thyroid tissue and in blood from roughly six Graves' hyperthyroidism patients. Once sampling was done, hyperthyroidism patients were given methimazole at a starting dose of 30 mg daily, whereas ophthalmopathy patients were given high-dose intravenous methylprednisolone. The paper reports TCR Vbeta CDR3 sequencing of some 140 peripheral blood samples: approximately 43 ophthalmopathy, fewer than 80 hyperthyroidism and around 17 progressor patients. Overall results and qualifications from the work: No statistical method was used to set the sample size in advance, and investigators knew the group allocation. Most expanded thyroid clonotypes (frequency above 0.001) were also found in blood, which suggests that blood repertoires may mirror thyroid immune responses. A 13 V-J signature model separated ophthalmopathy from stable hyperthyroidism, with around 90% sensitivity and roughly 81% specificity in cross-validation and 80%/75% in testing. During validation, the model predicted progression to ophthalmopathy a median of around 6 months ahead of onset, with more than 60% sensitivity and less than 85% specificity.

In its sample, this clonotype was seen a few times. Its antigen specificity is not known. Within one base of it there is no much larger clone, and no base qualities were kept. The TCR beta CDR3 regions were amplified from the RNA transcripts. The TCR CDR3 was subjected to a first round of RT-PCR using the HTBI primer set and the Qiagen OneStep RT-PCR kit. A second multiplex PCR round built the libraries, followed by size selection and purification. Sequencing of the libraries was done on an Illumina HiSeq2000 using paired-end 100 bp reads. On the authors' methods: SOAPnuke was used to process the raw data, throwing out any read that contained adapters or uncalled bases, had a mean Phred below 15, or lacked an exact constant-primer or identifier match. COPE v1.2.5 was used to merge high-quality paired reads, and clonotypes were defined as unique nucleotide sequences. MiTCR v1.1 was used to align the clonotypes against IMGT TRBV, TRBD and TRBJ reference segments. Analysis was restricted to V-J combinations with a frequency above 0.0001, which covered 98% to 99.2% of repertoires. The TCS score was defined as F50 (clonal expansion) divided by E x V (chaos), with BLOSUM62-based TCRdist calculated between CDR3 peptides within each V-J. Welch's t-statistics and random forest reduced several hundred V-J features to 13, which were used in a naive Bayes classifier (R e1071). TCRdb itself trimmed the public reads at Q25 with fastp, ran MiXCR and retained productive beta chains. Records with the same CDR3 protein are collapsed into one entry carrying the most frequent genes and DNA. TCRdb, not the authors, supplied the V and J calls. The sample has a few hundred thousand distinct CDR3 sequences on record, 35% to 55% of them singletons. The biggest ten clones account for about 7.9% of the sample.

V is trimmed back by 2 bases and J by 3 bases, and the junction contains 4 bases that no gene match accounts for. In the germline V gene, CDR1 corresponds to SGHTA and CDR2 to FQGNSA. The CDR3 goes from the cysteine to the phenylalanine over 15 residues. The entry retains the CDR3 DNA only, 45 bases that are in frame from base 1. Stable Graves' hyperthyroidism was defined as the absence of progression to ophthalmopathy over 18 months of follow-up. Hyperthyroidism patients were aged 18 to 65 years and newly diagnosed, with disease duration of less than 2 months. Any patient with an uncontrolled infection, another autoimmune disease, pregnancy or lactation was excluded. Diagnoses were established on the basis of clinical symptoms, serum thyroxine and TRAb, thyroid ultrasound, and orbital computed tomography. Total RNA was extracted using Trizol reagent, and RNA quality was assessed on an Agilent 2100 Bioanalyzer.

Material for sequencing was peripheral blood or thyroid tissue (not recorded which). The clonotype originates from a woman younger than 35 with Graves' hyperthyroidism. Donor details come from another sample of the same person, matched by shared clones. This chain joins TRBV7-2 to TRBJ1-3, with 7 bases matching TRBD1. The nucleotides read TGTGCCAGCAGCTTACTACAGGGGTATGGAAACACCATATATTTT. Protein translation: CASSLLQGYGNTIYF.